A selection of T cell receptor beta chains follows, all from one sample in a study of blood T cell repertoires in COVID-19. TCRdb's copy holds only in-frame clones and misses some; the assay was immunoSEQ multiplex PCR. The repertoire holds a few hundred thousand clones, with around 88% as singletons. The sequenced sample consisted of PBMCs or T cells enriched from blood (not recorded which). These receptors originate from a woman between 35 and 50 years old with acute COVID-19. Each CDR3 is given with its conserved first and last residue. D genes are given only for firm matches. Part of the rows lack a size; the others show once, few, many or a class for expanded clones.

d_gene	v_gene	abundance	j_gene	CDR3nt	CDR3aa
TRBD1	TRBV24-1	NA	TRBJ2-1	TGTGCCACCAGTGATCGCGTACCGGGACAGGGGCTCTACAATGAGCAGTTCTTC	CATSDRVPGQGLYNEQFF
NA	TRBV19	NA	TRBJ2-2	TGTGCCAGTGGTAGACACTCCAACACCGGGGAGCTGTTTTTT	CASGRHSNTGELFF
NA	TRBV3-1/TRBV3-2	NA	TRBJ1-1	TGTGCCAGCAGCCAACACGGAGGTACTGAAGCTTTCTTT	CASSQHGGTEAFF
TRBD1	TRBV4-1	NA	TRBJ1-2	TGCGCCAGCAGCCAAGTGGTGTCGGGCAGGGGGGATGGCTACACCTTC	CASSQVVSGRGDGYTF
NA	TRBV12-3/TRBV12-4	NA	TRBJ1-2	TGTGCCAGCAGTTCCGAAGCTCTCTATGGCTACACCTTC	CASSSEALYGYTF
TRBD1	TRBV5-1	NA	TRBJ2-1	TGCGCCAGCAGCTTGGGACAGGGCTCGGTTGAGCAGTTCTTC	CASSLGQGSVEQFF
TRBD1	TRBV13	NA	TRBJ1-1	TGTGCCAGCAGCGGAGGGACAGGGAGGGACACTGAAGCTTTCTTT	CASSGGTGRDTEAFF
NA	TRBV3-1/TRBV3-2	NA	TRBJ2-2	TGTGCCAGCAGCCAATTTGGTGCCAGCGGGGAGCTGTTTTTT	CASSQFGASGELFF
TRBD1	TRBV2	NA	TRBJ2-7	TGTGCCAGCAGGGCGGGACAGGGATCCTACGAGCAGTACTTC	CASRAGQGSYEQYF
NA	TRBV18	NA	TRBJ1-6	TGTGCCAGCTCATTGTACCAAGACATAAATTCACCCCTCCACTTT	CASSLYQDINSPLHF
NA	TRBV14	once	TRBJ1-4	TGTGCCAGCAGCCAAGGGGACAAAATTGCTAATGAAAAACTGTTTTTT	CASSQGDKIANEKLFF
NA	TRBV6-1	NA	TRBJ2-1	TGTGCCAGCAGTGACCTAGGGGGAGGGCGGGATGAGCAGTTCTTC	CASSDLGGGRDEQFF
TRBD2	TRBV9	NA	TRBJ2-1	TGTGCCAGCAGCCCTCGGACTAGCGGGTCCTACAATGAGCAGTTCTTC	CASSPRTSGSYNEQFF
NA	TRBV12-3/TRBV12-4	NA	TRBJ1-3	TGTGCCAGCAACCGACAGGACCGAAACACCATATATTTT	CASNRQDRNTIYF
TRBD1	TRBV4-3	NA	TRBJ1-4	TGCGCCAGCAGCCAAGGCAGGGGGCGCGAAAAACTGTTTTTT	CASSQGRGREKLFF
TRBD1	TRBV15	NA	TRBJ1-2	TGTGCCACCAGCAGATCGGGGACAGGCTACGGCTACACCTTC	CATSRSGTGYGYTF
NA	TRBV3-1/TRBV3-2	few	TRBJ1-1	TGTGCCAGCAGCGTACAGGGCTCTGAAGCTTTCTTT	CASSVQGSEAFF
TRBD1	TRBV6-5	NA	TRBJ2-7	TGTGCCAGCACCAAAAGGACAGGGCTATACGAGCAGTACTTC	CASTKRTGLYEQYF
TRBD2	TRBV7-2	few	TRBJ2-7	TGTGCCAGCAGCATCGCCGGGGGGACTTCCACCTACGAGCAGTACTTC	CASSIAGGTSTYEQYF
TRBD1	TRBV30	NA	TRBJ1-5	TGTGCCTGGAGTGGGACAGGGAATCAGCCCCAGCATTTT	CAWSGTGNQPQHF
NA	TRBV11-2	NA	TRBJ1-5	TGTGCCAGCAGCTTAATACCAAGCCAGCCCCAGCATTTT	CASSLIPSQPQHF
NA	TRBV11-2	few	TRBJ2-2	TGTGCCACCGAGGGCCCAAACACCGGGGAGCTGTTTTTT	CATEGPNTGELFF
TRBD2	TRBV18	NA	TRBJ2-3	TGTGCCAGCTCACCCTTTAGCGGGACGGGAGGCACAGATACGCAGTATTTT	CASSPFSGTGGTDTQYF
TRBD1	TRBV9	NA	TRBJ1-1	TGTGCCAGCAGCATAACAGGGGGCAGAGGGACTGAAGCTTTCTTT	CASSITGGRGTEAFF
TRBD2	TRBV6-2/TRBV6-3	few	TRBJ2-3	TGTGCCAGCAGTTTCCCTAGCGGGGGCCCCTCTAACAGTCGAGATACGCAGTATTTT	CASSFPSGGPSNSRDTQYF
NA	TRBV6-5	once	TRBJ2-3	TGTGCCAGCAGTTTTGGTTCCCGTACTCCGCGATATTTT	CASSFGSRTPRYF
NA	TRBV5-1	NA	TRBJ1-1	TGCGCCAGCAGACTAGGATCGGGGAGCACTGAAGCTTTCTTT	CASRLGSGSTEAFF
NA	TRBV2	NA	TRBJ1-5	TGTGCCAGCAGTGATCCGACAGGCGCTGGGCCCCAGCATTTT	CASSDPTGAGPQHF
TRBD2	TRBV7-8	once	TRBJ2-1	TGTGCCAGCAGCTTAGCTGCGGGAGCTGTAAATGAGCAGTTCTTC	CASSLAAGAVNEQFF
TRBD1	TRBV11-3	NA	TRBJ2-7	TGTGCCAGCAGCTCCCCACCCGGGACAGGGGTCTTC	CASSSPPGTGVF
TRBD1	TRBV24-1	NA	TRBJ2-1	TGTGCCACCAGTGATCTAGCCGGGACAGGGGCAAACAATGAGCAGTTCTTC	CATSDLAGTGANNEQFF
TRBD1	TRBV19	NA	TRBJ1-1	TGTGCCAGTAGTTACGACAGGGGAAGGGGAATGAACACTGAAGCTTTCTTT	CASSYDRGRGMNTEAFF
TRBD1	TRBV6-5	NA	TRBJ1-2	TGTGCCAGCAGGGACAGGTCAAACTATGGCTACACCTTC	CASRDRSNYGYTF
NA	TRBV10-1	many	TRBJ2-3	TGCGCCAGCAGTGAACGGGGATACGGGGGCACAGATACGCAGTATTTT	CASSERGYGGTDTQYF
TRBD2	TRBV24-1	NA	TRBJ2-1	TGTGCCACCAGTGATGCGGGACTAGCGGGAAGAAATGAGCAGTTCTTC	CATSDAGLAGRNEQFF
NA	TRBV7-2	NA	TRBJ2-1	TGTGCCAGCAGCCCCAACTCCTACAATGAGCAGTTCTTC	CASSPNSYNEQFF
NA	TRBV25-1	NA	TRBJ2-1	TGTGCCAGCAGTGACCTGGGACTCGTCAAATTAACCTACAATGAGCAGTTCTTC	CASSDLGLVKLTYNEQFF
NA	TRBV12-1	NA	TRBJ2-1	TGTGCCAGCAGCCACAGGGGGCTCGGTGAGCGGGAGACCTACAATGAGCAGTTCTTC	CASSHRGLGERETYNEQFF
NA	TRBV19	NA	TRBJ2-7	TGTGCCAGTAGTACCTTGACAAGAGGGGGATCAACCTATATGGAGCAGTACTTC	CASSTLTRGGSTYMEQYF
NA	TRBV7-9	once	TRBJ2-1	TGTGCCAGCAGCAAGGACTTATTAATTGTGGGTAATGAGCAGTTCTTC	CASSKDLLIVGNEQFF
NA	TRBV21-1	NA	TRBJ1-4	TGTGCCAGCAGCAAAAGAGGGGGAGACAGGGACGAAAAACTGTTTTTT	CASSKRGGDRDEKLFF
NA	TRBV4-1	NA	TRBJ1-5	TGCGCCAGCAGCCAAGAGGGGGGAGGACAGCCCCAGCATTTT	CASSQEGGGQPQHF
TRBD1	TRBV2	NA	TRBJ1-1	TGTGCCACCAGGGGGGGAAGAGGTGACACTGAAGCTTTCTTT	CATRGGRGDTEAFF
TRBD2	TRBV5-1	NA	TRBJ2-2	TGCGCCAGCAGCTTGGGGTCTGCGGGGGTGACCGGGGAGCTGTTTTTT	CASSLGSAGVTGELFF
NA	TRBV24-1	NA	TRBJ2-2	TGTGCCACCAGTAACGGAGGCTCACCCGGGGAGCTGTTTTTT	CATSNGGSPGELFF
NA	TRBV11-2	NA	TRBJ2-7	TGTGCCAGCAGCTTATTCGGGGGGCCTGCCTACGAGCAGTACTTC	CASSLFGGPAYEQYF
NA	TRBV4-1	once	TRBJ2-5	TGCGCCAGCAGCCAAGCGGGAGGGGACAGTAAGCAAGAGACCCAGTACTTC	CASSQAGGDSKQETQYF
NA	TRBV27	NA	TRBJ1-2	TGTGCCAGCAGTCCAAGGGGACACTTCTATGGCTACACCTTC	CASSPRGHFYGYTF
TRBD1	TRBV27	NA	TRBJ1-2	TGTGCCAGCAGTCCGGGGACAGGAAACTATGGCTACACCTTC	CASSPGTGNYGYTF
TRBD1	TRBV11-2	NA	TRBJ1-1	TGTGCCAGCAGCTTCCTTCAGGGGGTAGCTGAAGCTTTCTTT	CASSFLQGVAEAFF
NA	TRBV7-9	NA	TRBJ2-3	TGTGCCAGCACACGCAGGGGGGGCACAGATACGCAGTATTTT	CASTRRGGTDTQYF
NA	TRBV19	NA	TRBJ1-1	TGTGCCAGTAGTATAGCGGCGGGATGGGGCACTGAAGCTTTCTTT	CASSIAAGWGTEAFF
NA	TRBV6-2/TRBV6-3	NA	TRBJ1-5	TGTGCCAGCAGTAGGAGGGGTAGGCAGCCCCAGCATTTT	CASSRRGRQPQHF
NA	TRBV11-2	NA	TRBJ2-5	TGTGCCAGCAGCCGTGGTGGAGGAGTATTAGAGACCCAGTACTTC	CASSRGGGVLETQYF
TRBD1	TRBV7-9	NA	TRBJ2-3	TGTGCCAGCAGCCCGGGACAGAGACAGTATTTT	CASSPGQRQYF
TRBD1	TRBV3-1/TRBV3-2	NA	TRBJ1-6	TGTGCCAGCAGCCAGGACGGACAGGGGAATTCACCCCTCCACTTT	CASSQDGQGNSPLHF
TRBD2	TRBV5-1	NA	TRBJ2-1	TGCGCCAGCAGCTTGGCTATAGCGGGGGGTTGGGATGAGCAGTTCTTC	CASSLAIAGGWDEQFF